The 21 T cell receptor beta chains below all came from one sample that was sequenced in a study of shared clonotypes between healthy human individuals. Sequencing used immunoSEQ multiplex PCR; TCRdb keeps in-frame clones, though not all of them. The sample carries about 2 million clones, approximately 95% recorded once. The sample was naive CD4+ T cells sorted from blood. Subset defined: CD45RA+ positively selected. The receptors shown here come from a man aged 18 to 30 in good health.

The J gene is TRBJ1-1, the V gene TRBV5-6; D remains ambiguous. Germline CDR1 is SGHDT and CDR2 is YYEEEE. The V end was cut by 5 bases, the J end by 11 bases, with 16 bases between. This CDR3 comprises 12 residues. CDR3 sequence reads: CASSIDTSRAFF. The CDR3 DNA is TGTGCCAGCAGTATTGACACTTCGCGGGCTTTCTTT.

J is TRBJ2-3 and V is TRBV9; 8 bases align to TRBD2. Germline loops: CDR1 SGDLS, CDR2 YYNGEE. Trimming at V came to 4 bases and at J to 8 bases, leaving 12 bases not matched to a gene. This CDR3 is 15 amino acids long. Written as DNA, the CDR3 is TGTGCCAGCAGCCCTAGCTCACTAGCGGTCGGTACGCAGTATTTT. Its translation is CASSPSSLAVGTQYF.

The rearrangement joins TRBV5-1 to TRBJ2-3; D unresolved. This CDR3 region has 16 residues. Trimming cost V 4 bases and J 2 bases, with 17 bases left between them. Per the germline V gene, CDR1 is SGHRS and CDR2 is YFSETQ. CDR3 region: CASSRTPSGPTDTQYF. CDR3 coding DNA: TGCGCCAGCAGCAGAACACCGTCCGGCCCCACAGATACGCAGTATTTT.

The chain carries TRBV6-5 and TRBJ2-3, with TRBD1 as a possible D gene (5 bases). CDR1 is MNHEY, CDR2 SVGAGI, per germline. This CDR3 has 11 amino acids. The V end was cut by 6 bases, the J end by 9 bases, with 10 bases between. DNA of the CDR3: TGTGCCAGCAGGCGACAGCAGACGCAGTATTTT. Translated, it gives CASRRQQTQYF.

V and J are TRBV28 and TRBJ2-3, with a possible D match to TRBD1 (6 bases). The length of the CDR3 is 17 residues. The V end was cut by 5 bases, the J end by 3 bases, with 21 bases between. Germline V gene sequence: CDR1 MDHEN, CDR2 SYDVKM. CDR3 sequence (DNA): TGTGCCAGCAGTCCACGATTGGGGGCGAAAGTTACAGATACGCAGTATTTT. Translation: CASSPRLGAKVTDTQYF.

The rearrangement links TRBV7-2 to TRBJ2-2; TRBD2 agrees at 12 bases. Germline values: CDR1 SGHTA, CDR2 FQGNSA. The junction had 13 bases not matched to a gene; V was cut back by 5 bases and J by 6 bases. CDR3 length: 18 residues. The CDR3 loop reads CASSPKIARLAGAGELFF. The CDR3 DNA reads TGTGCCAGCAGCCCCAAAATAGCCAGACTAGCGGGAGCCGGGGAGCTGTTTTTT.

The chain combines TRBV7-2 with TRBJ2-7, with D perhaps assigned TRBD1 or TRBD2 (6 bases each). Trimming stripped 4 bases from V and 6 bases from J, with 19 bases between. The CDR3 is made up of 15 amino acids. Germline V lookup: CDR1 SGHTA, CDR2 FQGNSA. The CDR3 DNA follows: TGTGCCAGCAGCTCTGCCGGGGGCAGTTCTCGCGAGCAGTACTTC. This sequence encodes CASSSAGGSSREQYF. The full variable domain, in which reference TRBV7-2 and TRBJ2-7 provide the parts outside the CDR3, is GAGVSQSPSNKVTEKGKDVELRCDPISGHTALYWYRQSLGQGLEFLIYFQGNSAPDKSGLPSDRFSAERTGGSVSTLTIQRTQQEDSAVYLCASSSAGGSSREQYFGPGTRLTVT.

The chain is built from TRBV27 and TRBJ1-2, with D maybe TRBD1 (6 bases). The CDR3 has 13 amino acids. Germline CDR1 MNHEY, CDR2 SMNVEV (reference sequence). V lost 3 bases and J lost 5, with 10 bases in between. The CDR3 spells CASSLNRAYGYTF. The CDR3 coding sequence is TGTGCCAGCAGTTTGAACAGGGCTTATGGCTACACCTTC.

The rearrangement joins TRBV3-2 to TRBJ2-5; TRBD2, the table's D call, was not compared with the DNA. TRBV3-2 has pseudogene status. The CDR3 consists of 8 residues. CDR3 amino acids: CARAGPYF. The CDR3 DNA sequence: TGTGCCAGGGCGGGCCCGTACTTC.

This sequence joins TRBV30 and TRBJ1-4; 9 bases match TRBD1. The germline gives CDR1 GTSNPN, CDR2 SVGIG (reference sequence). The CDR3 sequence is 15 residues long. V was clipped by 3 bases and J by 7 bases; unmatched bases: 9. The CDR3 DNA follows: TGTGCCTGGAGGCTGACAGGGGGTGTTAGTGAAAAACTGTTTTTT. Translation gives CAWRLTGGVSEKLFF.

This sequence joins TRBV28 and TRBJ2-5; TRBD1 aligns across 12 bases. The ends lost 7 bases at V and 5 bases at J; junction bases unmatched: 11. Germline CDR1 is MDHEN and CDR2 is SYDVKM. This CDR3 region has 16 residues. CDR3 in DNA: TGTGCCAGCAATTCGTGGGGACAGGGGGCGAGGGAGACCCAGTACTTC. The encoded protein is CASNSWGQGARETQYF.

This rearrangement joins TRBV28 to TRBJ1-2; tentatively, D is TRBD1 (6 bases). CDR1 is MDHEN, CDR2 SYDVKM, per germline. With 6 bases removed from V and 0 bases from J, the gap between germline ends came to 11 bases. The CDR3 runs 14 residues. The CDR3 sequence is CASREGVPNYGYTF. CDR3 sequence (DNA): TGTGCCAGCAGGGAGGGGGTCCCTAACTATGGCTACACCTTC.

This chain uses TRBV11-2 with TRBJ2-5; 8 nucleotides align to TRBD1. The J call may be in error: the DNA end matches TRBJ2-7 better. The length of the CDR3 is 17 residues. Germline CDR1 reads SGHAT; CDR2 reads FQNNGV. In DNA, the CDR3 is TGTGCCAGCAGCTTAGCCCGAACGACAGGGGTCCCGATCGAGCAGTACTTC. Its translation: CASSLARTTGVPIEQYF.

This sequence joins TRBV11-2 and TRBJ2-7; 8 bases are a match to TRBD2. V lost 1 base to trimming and J lost 0 bases; unmatched junction nucleotides: 5. Germline CDR1 reads SGHAT; CDR2 reads FQNNGV. This CDR3 has 16 amino acids. CDR3 residues: CASSLGLLAGSYEQYF. The CDR3 DNA reads as TGTGCCAGCAGCTTAGGGCTGCTAGCGGGCTCCTACGAGCAGTACTTC.

This chain connects TRBV5-4 to TRBJ2-7, with D possibly TRBD2 on 7 matching bases. The germline CDR1 and CDR2 sequences are SGHNT and YYREEE (reference sequence). The V end lost 0 bases, the J end lost 10 bases, and 23 bases lay between the germline ends. The CDR3 spans 16 residues. CDR3 bases: TGTGCCAGCAGCTTGGGGGACCCCCGGGGGGCTACGAAACAGTACTTC. This gives the protein CASSLGDPRGATKQYF.

The chain carries TRBV5-1 and TRBJ2-2; TRBD1 agrees at 9 bases. This CDR3 is built from 14 residues. Germline trimming cut 5 bases from V and 5 bases from J; bases unmatched to any gene: 4. Germline CDR1 is SGHRS and CDR2 is YFSETQ. This chain's CDR3 is CASSQGQGTGELFF. As DNA, the CDR3 is TGCGCCAGCAGTCAAGGACAGGGGACCGGGGAGCTGTTTTTT.

The chain couples TRBV2 to TRBJ2-3, with 7 bases matching TRBD2. V lost 6 bases to trimming and J lost 2 bases; unmatched junction nucleotides: 8. This CDR3 comprises 15 residues. Germline V CDR1 and CDR2: SNHLY, FYNNEI. This chain's CDR3 is CASSLTSADTDTQYF. The CDR3 DNA reads TGTGCCAGCAGCCTAACTAGCGCAGACACAGATACGCAGTATTTT.

The chain recombines TRBV6-4 with TRBJ2-3; D gene unclear. There are 14 residues in the CDR3. The germline gives CDR1 MRHNA, CDR2 SNTAGT. The germline V and J ends were trimmed by 2 bases and 0 bases, with 6 bases remaining between them. The CDR3 sequence: CASSDDESTDTQYF. As DNA, the CDR3 is TGTGCCAGCAGTGACGATGAAAGCACAGATACGCAGTATTTT.

The chain recombines TRBV7-2 with TRBJ2-1; TRBD1 might be the D (6 bases). The CDR3 is 16 amino acids. Trimming cost V 3 bases and J 9 bases, with 21 bases left between them. CDR1 and CDR2 from the germline V gene are SGHTA and FQGNSA. CDR3 amino acids: CASSLTHAQGWTEQFF. The CDR3 DNA reads TGTGCCAGCAGCTTGACGCACGCACAGGGCTGGACTGAGCAGTTCTTC.

The chain carries TRBV30 and TRBJ2-7; 7 nucleotides line up with TRBD1. Germline V CDR1 and CDR2: GTSNPN, SVGIG (reference sequence). CDR3 length: 13 amino acids. Trimming removed 3 bases from V and 7 bases from J; junction bases left unmatched: 9. DNA for the CDR3: TGTGCCTGGAGCCGGGACAGTACGGGAGAGCAGTACTTC. It translates to CAWSRDSTGEQYF. The full variable domain, its missing parts supplied by reference TRBV30 and TRBJ2-7, is SQTIHQWPATLVQPVGSPLSLECTVEGTSNPNLYWYRQAAGRGLQLLFYSVGIGQISSEVPQNLSASRPQDRQFILSSKKLLLSDSGFYLCAWSRDSTGEQYFGPGTRLTVT.

In this sample, this clone turned up once. CDR3: CSVSQLSGNTIYF. The CDR3 DNA is TGCAGCGTTTCCCAACTGAGTGGAAACACCATATATTTT. The V gene is TRBV29-1, the J gene TRBJ1-3; D remains ambiguous. This CDR3 is 13 amino acids long. Germline assignment: CDR1 SQVTM and CDR2 ANQGSEA. V was pared by 5 bases and J by 3 bases, with 11 bases between.